This paragraph reports one T cell receptor (beta chain). Trimming removed 0 bases from V and 4 bases from J; junction bases left unmatched: 4. The CDR3 sequence is 15 residues long. CDR1 and CDR2 (germline): GTSNPN, SVGIG (reference sequence). This table comes from immunoSEQ multiplex PCR, and its TCRdb copy is limited to in-frame clones, with some not included. In the table there are tens of thousands of clones, around 90% of which are singletons. The data are from a study of T cell changes during pregnancy in multiple sclerosis. Sequencing used CD4+ T cells from peripheral blood mononuclear cells, obtained in the second trimester of pregnancy. This TCR was sampled from a female donor with multiple sclerosis, enrolled in a pregnancy study. The V and J genes are TRBV30 and TRBJ2-7; 12 bases agree with TRBD1. The CDR3 reads CAWSVGTGGWYEQYF. In DNA, the CDR3 is TGTGCCTGGAGTGTCGGGACAGGGGGCTGGTACGAGCAGTACTTC.